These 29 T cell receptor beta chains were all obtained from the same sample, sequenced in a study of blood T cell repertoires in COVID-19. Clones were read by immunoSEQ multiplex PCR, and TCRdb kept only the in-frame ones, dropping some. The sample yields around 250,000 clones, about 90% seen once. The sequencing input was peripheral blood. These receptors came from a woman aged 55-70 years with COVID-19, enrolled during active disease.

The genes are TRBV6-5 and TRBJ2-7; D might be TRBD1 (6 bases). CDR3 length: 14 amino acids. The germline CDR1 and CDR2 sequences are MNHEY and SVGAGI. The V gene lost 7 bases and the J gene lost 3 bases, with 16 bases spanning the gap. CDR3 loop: CASIPQGGRYEQYF. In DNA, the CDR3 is TGTGCCAGCATCCCACAGGGTGGGCGCTACGAGCAGTACTTC.

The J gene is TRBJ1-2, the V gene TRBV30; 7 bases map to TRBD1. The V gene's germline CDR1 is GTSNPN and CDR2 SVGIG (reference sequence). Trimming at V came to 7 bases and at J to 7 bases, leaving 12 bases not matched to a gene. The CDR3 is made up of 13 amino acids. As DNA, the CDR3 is TGTGCCTCCCAACTGGTGACAGGGACTGGCTACACCTTC. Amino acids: CASQLVTGTGYTF.

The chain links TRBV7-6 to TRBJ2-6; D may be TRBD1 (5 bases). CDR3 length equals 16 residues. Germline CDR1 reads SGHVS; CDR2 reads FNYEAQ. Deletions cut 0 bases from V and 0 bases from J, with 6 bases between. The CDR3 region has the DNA TGTGCCAGCAGCTTAGCCAGGGCCTCTGGGGCCAACGTCCTGACTTTC. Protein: CASSLARASGANVLTF. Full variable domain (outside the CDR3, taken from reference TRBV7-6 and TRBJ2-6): GAGVSQSPRYKVTKRGQDVALRCDPISGHVSLYWYRQALGQGPEFLTYFNYEAQQDKSGLPNDRFSAERPEGSISTLTIQRTEQRDSAMYRCASSLARASGANVLTFGAGSRLTVL.

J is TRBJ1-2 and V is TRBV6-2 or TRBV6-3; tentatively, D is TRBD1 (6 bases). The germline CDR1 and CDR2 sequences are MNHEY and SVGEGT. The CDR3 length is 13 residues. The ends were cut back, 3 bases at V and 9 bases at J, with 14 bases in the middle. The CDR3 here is CASSYVQGRSYTF. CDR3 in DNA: TGTGCCAGCAGTTATGTGCAGGGGCGAAGCTACACCTTC.

The DNA of the CDR3 is TGTGCCAGCAGCCAAGATGACAGGGGTTTTGGCTACACCTTC. This sequence encodes CASSQDDRGFGYTF. The chain recombines TRBV3-1 (or the pseudogene TRBV3-2) with TRBJ1-2, with 8 bases identical to TRBD1. V lost 0 bases to trimming and J lost 7 bases; unmatched junction nucleotides: 4. There are 14 residues in the CDR3. From germline, CDR1 is LGHDT and CDR2 YNNKEL (reference sequence).

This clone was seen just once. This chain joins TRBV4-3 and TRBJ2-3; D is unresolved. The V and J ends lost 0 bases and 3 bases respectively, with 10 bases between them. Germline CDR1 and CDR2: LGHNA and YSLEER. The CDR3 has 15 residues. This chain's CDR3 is CASSQEFHRTDTQYF. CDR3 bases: TGCGCCAGCAGCCAAGAATTTCACCGGACAGATACGCAGTATTTT.

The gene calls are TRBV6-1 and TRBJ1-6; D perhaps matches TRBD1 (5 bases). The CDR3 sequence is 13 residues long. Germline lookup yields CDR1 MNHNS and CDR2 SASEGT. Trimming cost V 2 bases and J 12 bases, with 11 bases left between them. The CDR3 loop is CASSEPAGGPLHF. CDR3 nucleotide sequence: TGTGCCAGCAGTGAACCCGCGGGGGGACCCCTCCACTTT.

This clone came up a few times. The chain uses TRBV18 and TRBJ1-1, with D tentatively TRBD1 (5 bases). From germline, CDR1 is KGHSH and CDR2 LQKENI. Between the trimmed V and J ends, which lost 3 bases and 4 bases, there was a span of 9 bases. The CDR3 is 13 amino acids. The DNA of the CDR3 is TGTGCCAGCTCACCTCAGGGAAGCACTGAAGCTTTCTTT. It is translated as CASSPQGSTEAFF. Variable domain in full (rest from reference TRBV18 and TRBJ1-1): NAGVMQNPRHLVRRRGQEARLRCSPMKGHSHVYWYRQLPEEGLKFMVYLQKENIIDESGMPKERFSAEFPKEGPSILRIQQVVRGDSAAYFCASSPQGSTEAFFGQGTRLTVV.

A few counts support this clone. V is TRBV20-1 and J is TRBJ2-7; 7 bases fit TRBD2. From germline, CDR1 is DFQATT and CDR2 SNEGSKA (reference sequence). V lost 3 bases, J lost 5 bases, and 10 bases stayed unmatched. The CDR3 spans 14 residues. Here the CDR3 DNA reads TGCAGTGCTAGTTCTCCTGGGGGGGGAAACGAGCAGTACTTC. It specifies CSASSPGGGNEQYF.

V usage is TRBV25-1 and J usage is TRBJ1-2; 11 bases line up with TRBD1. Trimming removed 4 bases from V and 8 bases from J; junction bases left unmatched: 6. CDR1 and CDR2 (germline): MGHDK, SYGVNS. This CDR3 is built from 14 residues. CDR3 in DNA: TGTGCCAGCAGTGTCGGGACAGGGGGAGGCGGCTACACCTTC. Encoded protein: CASSVGTGGGGYTF.

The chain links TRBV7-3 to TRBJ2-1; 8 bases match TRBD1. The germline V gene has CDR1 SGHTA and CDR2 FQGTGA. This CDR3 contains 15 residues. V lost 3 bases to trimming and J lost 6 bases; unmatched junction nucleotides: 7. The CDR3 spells CASSFSDTGGNEQFF. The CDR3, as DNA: TGTGCCAGCAGCTTCAGTGATACAGGGGGCAATGAGCAGTTCTTC.

The CDR3 DNA reads as TGTGCCAGTAGTATAGGGGGAGGGATACAAGAGACCCAGTACTTC. This codes for CASSIGGGIQETQYF. The chain uses TRBV19 and TRBJ2-5, with TRBD2 matching 7 bases. CDR1 and CDR2 (germline): LNHDA, SQIVND (reference sequence). The junction had 4 bases not matched to a gene; V was cut back by 1 base and J by 2 bases. This CDR3 is built from 15 residues.

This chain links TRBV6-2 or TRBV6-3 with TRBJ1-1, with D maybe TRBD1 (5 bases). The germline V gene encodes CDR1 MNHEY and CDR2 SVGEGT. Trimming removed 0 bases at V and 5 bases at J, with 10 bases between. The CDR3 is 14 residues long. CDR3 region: CASSYSGARTEAFF. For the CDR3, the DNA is TGTGCCAGCAGTTACTCAGGGGCGAGGACTGAAGCTTTCTTT.

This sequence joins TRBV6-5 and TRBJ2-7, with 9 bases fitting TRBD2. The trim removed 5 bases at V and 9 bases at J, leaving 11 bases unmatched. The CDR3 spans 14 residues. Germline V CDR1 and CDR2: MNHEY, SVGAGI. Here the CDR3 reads CASSRLAEFGGQYF. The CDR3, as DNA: TGTGCCAGCAGTAGACTAGCGGAGTTTGGCGGGCAGTACTTC.

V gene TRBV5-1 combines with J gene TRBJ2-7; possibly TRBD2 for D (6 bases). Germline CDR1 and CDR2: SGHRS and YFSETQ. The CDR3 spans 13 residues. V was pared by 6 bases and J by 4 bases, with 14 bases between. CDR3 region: CASTEGGGYEQYF. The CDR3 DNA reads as TGCGCCAGCACGGAGGGTGGAGGGTACGAGCAGTACTTC.

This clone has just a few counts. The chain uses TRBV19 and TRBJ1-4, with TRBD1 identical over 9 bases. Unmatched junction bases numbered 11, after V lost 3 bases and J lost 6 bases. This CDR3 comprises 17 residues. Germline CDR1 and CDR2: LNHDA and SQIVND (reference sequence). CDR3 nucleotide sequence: TGTGCCAGTAGTATTATGCGGGGACAGGGAGTAGATGAAAAACTGTTTTTT. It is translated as CASSIMRGQGVDEKLFF.

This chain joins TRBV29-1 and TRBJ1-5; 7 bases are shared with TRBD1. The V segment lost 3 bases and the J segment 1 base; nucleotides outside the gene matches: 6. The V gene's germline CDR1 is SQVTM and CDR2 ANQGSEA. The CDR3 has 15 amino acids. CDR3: CSVETGQGSNQPQHF. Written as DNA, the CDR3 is TGCAGCGTTGAGACAGGGCAAGGAAGCAATCAGCCCCAGCATTTT.

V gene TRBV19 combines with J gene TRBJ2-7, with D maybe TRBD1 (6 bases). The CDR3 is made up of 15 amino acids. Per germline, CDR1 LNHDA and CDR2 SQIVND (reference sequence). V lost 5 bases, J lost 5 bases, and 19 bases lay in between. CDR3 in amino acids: CASSPRQAHPHEQYF. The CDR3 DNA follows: TGTGCCAGTAGTCCCAGACAGGCCCACCCACACGAGCAGTACTTC.

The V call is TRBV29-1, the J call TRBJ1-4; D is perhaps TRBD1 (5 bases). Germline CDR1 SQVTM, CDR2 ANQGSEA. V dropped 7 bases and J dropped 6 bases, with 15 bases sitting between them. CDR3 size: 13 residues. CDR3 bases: TGCAGCGCCCGACAGAGGCTGGATGAAAAACTGTTTTTT. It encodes CSARQRLDEKLFF.

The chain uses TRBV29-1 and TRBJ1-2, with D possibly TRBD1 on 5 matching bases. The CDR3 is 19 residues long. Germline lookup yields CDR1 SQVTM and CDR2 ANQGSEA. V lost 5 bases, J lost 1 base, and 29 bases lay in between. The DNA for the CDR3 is TGCAGCGTTACCCTCCCCCAGGTTGCGGGGGAGGGCGATAACTATGGCTACACCTTC. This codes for CSVTLPQVAGEGDNYGYTF.

Here the CDR3 DNA reads TGTGCCAGCAGCTTATGGGGAGATCAGCCCCAGCATTTT. It is translated as CASSLWGDQPQHF. The V call is TRBV7-9, the J call TRBJ1-5; D is unresolved. This CDR3 spans 13 amino acids. The V end lost 2 bases, the J end lost 5 bases, and 7 bases lay between the germline ends. Per the germline V gene, CDR1 is SEHNR and CDR2 is FQNEAQ (reference sequence).

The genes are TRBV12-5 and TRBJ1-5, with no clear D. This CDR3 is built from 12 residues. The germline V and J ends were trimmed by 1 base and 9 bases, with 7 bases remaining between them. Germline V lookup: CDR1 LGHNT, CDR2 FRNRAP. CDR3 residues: CASGLDGGPQHF. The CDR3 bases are TGTGCTAGTGGTTTGGACGGAGGGCCCCAGCATTTT.

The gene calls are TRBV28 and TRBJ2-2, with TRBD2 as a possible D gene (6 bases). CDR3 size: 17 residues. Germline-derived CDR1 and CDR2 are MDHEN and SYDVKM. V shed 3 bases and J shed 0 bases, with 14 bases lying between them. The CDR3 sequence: CASSLSAWRANTGELFF. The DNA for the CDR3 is TGTGCCAGCAGTTTGTCCGCCTGGAGGGCGAACACCGGGGAGCTGTTTTTT.

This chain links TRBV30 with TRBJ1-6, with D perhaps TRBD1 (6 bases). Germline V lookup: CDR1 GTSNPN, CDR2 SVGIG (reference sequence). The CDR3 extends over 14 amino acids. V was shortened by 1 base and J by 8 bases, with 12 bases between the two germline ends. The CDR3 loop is CAWSATGIYSPLHF. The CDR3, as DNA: TGTGCCTGGAGTGCCACAGGGATCTATTCACCCCTCCACTTT.

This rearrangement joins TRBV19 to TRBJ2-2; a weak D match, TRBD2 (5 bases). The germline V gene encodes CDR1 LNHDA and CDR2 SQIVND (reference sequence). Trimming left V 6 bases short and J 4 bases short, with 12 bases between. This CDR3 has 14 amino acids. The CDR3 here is CASRGRGLTGELFF. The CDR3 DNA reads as TGTGCCAGTAGGGGTCGGGGTCTCACCGGGGAGCTGTTTTTT. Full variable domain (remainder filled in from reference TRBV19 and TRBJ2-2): DGGITQSPKYLFRKEGQNVTLSCEQNLNHDAMYWYRQDPGQGLRLIYYSQIVNDFQKGDIAEGYSVSREKKESFPLTVTSAQKNPTAFYLCASRGRGLTGELFFGEGSRLTVL.

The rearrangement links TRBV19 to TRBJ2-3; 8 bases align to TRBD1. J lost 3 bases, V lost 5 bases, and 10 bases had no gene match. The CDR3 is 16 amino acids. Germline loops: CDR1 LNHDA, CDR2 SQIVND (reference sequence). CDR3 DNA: TGTGCCAGTAGTCTCACGACAGGGGCAGGAACAGATACGCAGTATTTT. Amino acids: CASSLTTGAGTDTQYF.

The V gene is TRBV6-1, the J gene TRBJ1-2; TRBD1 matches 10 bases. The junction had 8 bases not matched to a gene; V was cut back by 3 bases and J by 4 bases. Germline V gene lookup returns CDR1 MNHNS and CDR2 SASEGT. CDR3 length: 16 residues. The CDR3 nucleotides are TGTGCCAGCAGTGACCACGGGACAGGGGATTTCTATGGCTACACCTTC. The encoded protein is CASSDHGTGDFYGYTF.

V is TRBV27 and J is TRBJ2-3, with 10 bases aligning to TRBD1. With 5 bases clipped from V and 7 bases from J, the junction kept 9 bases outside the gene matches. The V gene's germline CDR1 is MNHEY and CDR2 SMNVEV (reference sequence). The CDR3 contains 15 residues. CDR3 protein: CASSPRQGAFYTQYF. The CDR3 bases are TGTGCCAGCAGTCCGCGACAGGGGGCGTTTTATACGCAGTATTTT.

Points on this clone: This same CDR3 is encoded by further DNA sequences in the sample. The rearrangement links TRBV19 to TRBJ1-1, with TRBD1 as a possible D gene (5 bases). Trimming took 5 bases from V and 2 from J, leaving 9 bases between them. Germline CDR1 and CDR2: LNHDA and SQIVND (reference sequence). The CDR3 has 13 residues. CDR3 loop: CASSSQGNTEAFF. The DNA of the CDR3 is TGTGCCAGTAGTTCCCAGGGAAACACTGAAGCTTTCTTT.